The rows below give T cell receptor beta chains drawn from one sample of a study of blood T cell repertoires in COVID-19. Profiled with immunoSEQ multiplex PCR; TCRdb holds only in-frame clones, not every one. The sample contains hundreds of thousands of clones, 90% to 95% of which appear only once. Specimen: peripheral blood. The receptors derive from a woman under 30 who had recovered from COVID-19. The CDR3 runs from the conserved cysteine through the conserved F or W. The D gene is left open where the match is weak. The size field is filled for only some rows; it gives once, few, many or a size class.

TGTGCCAGCAGAGACAGGGGGGCATACGGATATGGCTACACCTTC CASRDRGAYGYGYTF TRBD1 TRBV6-5 . TRBJ1-2
TGTGCCAGCAGCTTAAAAGCCGCGGGAGGTTTCTCCTACAATGAGCAGTTCTTC CASSLKAAGGFSYNEQFF TRBD2 TRBV5-5 . TRBJ2-1
TGTGCCAGCAGGCCAGAAGGAAACACCATATATTTT CASRPEGNTIYF . TRBV6-6 . TRBJ1-3
TGTGCCTGGAGTGCAGACAGGGGATCACCCCTCCACTTT CAWSADRGSPLHF TRBD1 TRBV30 . TRBJ1-6
TGCGCCAGCAGCCAAGATATGCGGCGGAGGTCCTACAATGAGCAGTTCTTC CASSQDMRRRSYNEQFF . TRBV4-3 . TRBJ2-1
TGCGCCAGCAGTCGGTTGGCAGGCAACACTGAAGCTTTCTTT CASSRLAGNTEAFF . TRBV23-1 once TRBJ1-1
TGTGCCAGCACCGCCGGACTAGCGGGAGTCGGGGAGCTGTTTTTT CASTAGLAGVGELFF TRBD2 TRBV11-3 . TRBJ2-2
TGTGCCAGCAGCCTGACTAGCGGAAGCACAGATACGCAGTATTTT CASSLTSGSTDTQYF TRBD2 TRBV7-7 . TRBJ2-3
TGTGCCAGCAGCCCTAGACAGGGGCACACTGAAGCTTTCTTT CASSPRQGHTEAFF TRBD1 TRBV9 few TRBJ1-1
TGTGCCAGTAGCCGGGACAGACTTAATTCACCCCTCCACTTT CASSRDRLNSPLHF TRBD1 TRBV19 . TRBJ1-6
TGTGCCAGCAGCCCCTGGGAGGGGAGCACAGATACGCAGTATTTT CASSPWEGSTDTQYF TRBD2 TRBV9 . TRBJ2-3
TGTGCCACCAGTGACGAGACAAACGGCTATGGCTACACCTTC CATSDETNGYGYTF . TRBV24-1 . TRBJ1-2
TGTGCCAGCAGGGAGGGACGATCACCCCTCCACTTT CASREGRSPLHF . TRBV2 . TRBJ1-6
TGTGCCAGTAGTGCCGCCGGGACACAATACTATGGCTACACCTTC CASSAAGTQYYGYTF . TRBV19 once TRBJ1-2
TGTGCCAGCAGTTTCATAGCGGGAGGGCCTACCGGGGAGCTGTTTTTT CASSFIAGGPTGELFF TRBD2 TRBV27 . TRBJ2-2
TGTGCCAGCAGTTTTCAGGGCGTGTATGGCTACACCTTC CASSFQGVYGYTF . TRBV12-3/TRBV12-4 . TRBJ1-2
TGTGCCAGCAGCTTAAGCCCCGGGGACTATGGCTACACCTTC CASSLSPGDYGYTF . TRBV5-4 once TRBJ1-2
TGTGCCAGCAGTACCCTGGAGACAGACACAGATACGCAGTATTTT CASSTLETDTDTQYF . TRBV27 . TRBJ2-3
TGTGCCAGCAGCGTAGGGTTGGGCAGCTCCACCGGGGAGCTGTTTTTT CASSVGLGSSTGELFF . TRBV9 . TRBJ2-2
TGTGCCAGCAGCGCCAACACAGATACGCAGTATTTT CASSANTDTQYF . TRBV9 . TRBJ2-3
TGTGCCAGCAGTCTAGGACAGGGTTATGGCTACACCTTC CASSLGQGYGYTF TRBD1 TRBV12-3/TRBV12-4 . TRBJ1-2